These 25 T cell receptor beta chains were all obtained from the same sample, sequenced in a study of regulatory T cells in long-lasting Graves disease. Indicated time point: persistent/refractory GD, antithyroid drugs over 5 years with positive TRAb. Making the TCR library involved RNA that had been extracted from PBMCs. Assembly of TCR beta libraries relied on iRepertoire HTBI primers together with Arm-PCR of CDR3 regions. TCRdb ran MiXCR on the multiplex PCR reads and lists one entry per CDR3 protein. This repertoire shows a few hundred thousand distinct CDR3 sequences, about 23% found once; its top ten account for approximately 30%. This sample comprised peripheral blood mononuclear cells (PBMCs), obtained when the disease was refractory, from a patient treated with antithyroid drugs. The receptors derive from a woman aged 40-49 years with Graves disease.

In its sample, this clonotype was seen many times. This chain connects TRBV28 to TRBJ2-7; TRBD2 matches at 7 bases. Germline V CDR1 and CDR2: MDHEN, SYDVKM. The CDR3 has 15 residues. V dropped 7 bases and J dropped 3; count of bases not matched to a gene: 12. This CDR3 reads CASTWGGAQFYEQYF. The DNA for the CDR3 is TGTGCCAGCACATGGGGAGGGGCCCAATTCTACGAGCAGTACTTC.

CDR3 protein: CASSPRGGMNTEAFF. The DNA for the CDR3 is TGTGCCAGCAGCCCGAGGGGGGGGATGAACACTGAAGCTTTCTTT. The chain links TRBV6-2 or TRBV6-3 to TRBJ1-1, with a possible D match to TRBD1 (6 bases). The CDR3 runs 15 residues. Per the germline V gene, CDR1 is MNHEY and CDR2 is SVGEGT. V lost 6 bases to trimming and J lost 0 bases, with 14 bases between them.

This clonotype was picked up a small number of times. The gene calls are TRBV6-1 and TRBJ1-3; D remains unclear. The germline V gene has CDR1 MNHNS and CDR2 SASEGT. V was shortened by 2 bases and J by 2 bases, with 7 bases between the two germline ends. This CDR3 is built from 14 residues. CDR3 nucleotide sequence: TGTGCCAGCAGTGAACTCCAGACTGGAAACACCATATATTTT. Translating gives CASSELQTGNTIYF.

The genes are TRBV4-2 and TRBJ2-7; no clear D. The CDR3 totals 15 residues. V lost 0 bases to trimming and J lost 0 bases, with 9 bases between them. The germline V gene encodes CDR1 LGHNA and CDR2 YNFKEQ. The CDR3 region is CASSQDRPASYEQYF. The CDR3 coding sequence is TGTGCCAGCAGCCAAGATAGGCCAGCCTCCTACGAGCAGTACTTC.

The table lists this clonotype with many counts. V and J are TRBV12-3 or TRBV12-4 and TRBJ1-2; D is undetermined. The CDR3 contains 13 residues. The germline V and J ends were trimmed by 6 bases and 8 bases, with 16 bases remaining between them. CDR3 nucleotides: TGTGCCAGCAGCTTACGATTACGCCCCGGCTACACCTTC. The encoded protein is CASSLRLRPGYTF.

This clonotype was recorded once. The V gene is TRBV5-1, the J gene TRBJ1-1; 9 nucleotides match TRBD1. This CDR3 is built from 15 residues. V dropped 4 bases and J dropped 4; count of bases not matched to a gene: 8. Germline-derived CDR1 and CDR2 are SGHRS and YFSETQ. CDR3 sequence reads: CASSPGQGLGTEAFF. CDR3 in DNA: TGCGCCAGCAGCCCGGGACAGGGATTGGGCACTGAAGCTTTCTTT. The variable domain in full, completed from reference TRBV5-1 and TRBJ1-1, reads KAGVTQTPRYLIKTRGQQVTLSCSPISGHRSVSWYQQTPGQGLQFLFEYFSETQRNKGNFPGRFSGRQFSNSRSEMNVSTLELGDSALYLCASSPGQGLGTEAFFGQGTRLTVV.

This clonotype was counted ten times or more. CDR3: CASSYSRDLLDEQYF. The CDR3 nucleotides are TGTGCCAGCAGTTACTCGAGGGACTTGCTTGACGAGCAGTACTTC. V gene TRBV6-6 combines with J gene TRBJ2-7; possible D gene TRBD2, 6 bases. The V end was cut by 0 bases, the J end by 5 bases, with 14 bases between. This CDR3 is built from 15 residues. Germline V lookup: CDR1 MNHNY, CDR2 SVGAGI (reference sequence).

The chain has TRBV28 and TRBJ2-1, with TRBD2 matching 14 bases. Germline values: CDR1 MDHEN, CDR2 SYDVKM. The junction had 10 bases not matched to a gene; V was cut back by 6 bases and J by 6 bases. CDR3 length equals 17 residues. This chain's CDR3 is CASSPITGTSGGNEQFF. The CDR3 DNA reads as TGTGCCAGCAGCCCAATCACAGGGACTAGCGGGGGCAATGAGCAGTTCTTC.

A few counts support this clonotype. This chain joins TRBV2 and TRBJ2-7; perhaps TRBD1 as D (6 bases). This CDR3 has 12 residues. CDR1 SNHLY and CDR2 FYNNEI come from the germline V gene. Trimming removed 8 bases from V and 6 bases from J, with 14 bases in between. The CDR3 loop reads CASGIQGSEQYF. The CDR3 nucleotides are TGTGCCAGCGGGATACAGGGATCCGAGCAGTACTTC.

This clonotype was found many times. The rearrangement uses TRBV12-3 or TRBV12-4 and TRBJ1-3; D unclear. V shed 8 bases and J shed 0 bases, with 8 bases lying between them. This CDR3 is built from 13 residues. CDR3 protein: CASSLNSGNTIYF. In DNA form, the CDR3 reads TGTGCCAGCTCCCTCAACTCTGGAAACACCATATATTTT.

This clonotype was seen at least ten times. The chain links TRBV6-2 or TRBV6-3 to TRBJ1-1; the match to TRBD1 covers 8 bases. Losses at the gene ends were 5 bases for V and 5 bases for J; bases not matched to a gene: 4. This CDR3 is 13 amino acids long. From germline, CDR1 is MNHEY and CDR2 SVGEGT. DNA of the CDR3: TGTGCCAGCAGTCAACAGGGGGATACTGAAGCTTTCTTT. Protein sequence: CASSQQGDTEAFF.

This clonotype was observed a handful of times. This chain joins TRBV14 and TRBJ2-5; D may match TRBD1 or TRBD2 (6 bases each). This CDR3 comprises 16 residues. Per the germline V gene, CDR1 is SGHDN and CDR2 is FVKESK. V was clipped by 7 bases and J by 0 bases, with 18 bases between them. The CDR3 loop is CASNIGGGGNQETQYF. CDR3 in DNA: TGTGCCAGCAACATTGGAGGGGGAGGAAACCAAGAGACCCAGTACTTC.

V is TRBV7-9 and J is TRBJ2-1, with 8 positions matching TRBD2. V trimming: 3 bases; J trimming: 7 bases; junction bases outside the gene matches: 14. Germline V gives CDR1 SEHNR, CDR2 FQNEAQ (reference sequence). CDR3 size: 17 residues. The CDR3 sequence: CASSLVAFGRGLNEQFF. The CDR3 coding sequence is TGTGCCAGCAGCTTGGTGGCTTTCGGGAGGGGTCTAAATGAGCAGTTCTTC.

This clonotype came up a few times. The chain couples TRBV7-9 to TRBJ2-5; D remains unclear. Germline lookup yields CDR1 SEHNR and CDR2 FQNEAQ (reference sequence). The V gene lost 5 bases and the J gene lost 9 bases, with 13 bases spanning the gap. CDR3 length equals 12 residues. The CDR3 loop reads CASSVSLRAQYF. In DNA form, the CDR3 reads TGTGCCAGCAGCGTGTCTCTAAGGGCCCAGTACTTC.

This chain joins TRBV28 and TRBJ1-1, with 10 bases identical to TRBD1. Germline V CDR1 and CDR2: MDHEN, SYDVKM. The junction had 4 bases not matched to a gene; V was cut back by 3 bases and J by 0 bases. The CDR3 is made up of 16 amino acids. This chain's CDR3 is CASSFGTGDLNTEAFF. CDR3 DNA sequence: TGTGCCAGCAGTTTCGGGACAGGGGACCTGAACACTGAAGCTTTCTTT.

The chain links TRBV7-2 to TRBJ2-7, with no clear D. V was cut by 5 bases and J by 3 bases, with 14 bases left in between. Germline V gives CDR1 SGHTA, CDR2 FQGNSA. This CDR3 has 14 amino acids. The CDR3 reads CASSRRDLYYEQYF. The CDR3 DNA is TGTGCCAGCAGCCGACGTGACCTTTACTACGAGCAGTACTTC.

This clonotype showed up just a few times. The J gene is TRBJ2-5, the V gene TRBV30; D is unclear. V lost 3 bases and J 3 bases, leaving 8 bases between the germline ends. Germline V lookup: CDR1 GTSNPN, CDR2 SVGIG (reference sequence). The CDR3 has 12 residues. This CDR3 reads CAWRGRKETQYF. CDR3 nucleotide sequence: TGTGCCTGGAGGGGCCGGAAAGAGACCCAGTACTTC.

Comment on this clonotype: A much larger clone differs by one base, so this may be a read error. This chain links TRBV7-6 with TRBJ1-6, with a weak D call TRBD1 (5 bases). This CDR3 is 14 amino acids long. Germline-derived CDR1 and CDR2 are SGHVS and FNYEAQ. CDR3 DNA sequence: TGTGCCAGCAGCTTCGGGGCTTTGGGTTCACCCTTCCACTTT. Its translation: CASSFGALGSPFHF.

This clonotype was detected only a few times. The rearrangement joins TRBV24-1 to TRBJ1-5; tentative D call: TRBD1 (6 bases). V gave up 3 bases and J gave up 5 bases, with 10 bases separating them. There are 14 residues in the CDR3. Per germline, CDR1 KGHDR and CDR2 SFDVKD. The CDR3 nucleotides are TGTGCCACCAGTGATCAGGGGACCTATCAGCCCCAGCATTTT. This sequence encodes CATSDQGTYQPQHF.

V usage is TRBV13 and J usage is TRBJ2-2, with D possibly TRBD1 on 6 matching bases. Germline V gene data show CDR1 as PRHDT and CDR2 as FYEKMQ (reference sequence). The CDR3 is 18 residues long. V was clipped by 0 bases and J by 3 bases, with 17 bases between them. CDR3 protein: CASSLGQIRDTYTGELFF. CDR3 coding DNA: TGTGCCAGCAGCTTAGGCCAAATACGGGACACCTACACCGGGGAGCTGTTTTTT. Full variable domain (rest looked up from reference TRBV13 and TRBJ2-2): AAGVIQSPRHLIKEKRETATLKCYPIPRHDTVYWYQQGPGQDPQFLISFYEKMQSDKGSIPDRFSAQQFSDYHSELNMSSLELGDSALYFCASSLGQIRDTYTGELFFGEGSRLTVL.

This clonotype was observed at least ten times. The chain combines TRBV5-6 with TRBJ1-5; D unclear. The CDR3 is 14 amino acids. The V gene's germline CDR1 is SGHDT and CDR2 YYEEEE. V lost 2 bases and J lost 1, with 7 bases in between. The CDR3 loop is CASSLGSSNQPQHF. CDR3 DNA: TGTGCCAGCAGCTTAGGCAGCAGCAATCAGCCCCAGCATTTT.

This clonotype has at least ten counts. This chain uses TRBV29-1 with TRBJ2-7; 7 bases are shared with TRBD2. CDR1 is SQVTM and CDR2 is ANQGSEA in the germline V gene. J gave up 3 bases and V 5 bases, and 7 bases lay outside the gene matches. The CDR3 contains 13 residues. CDR3 bases: TGCAGCGTTCGGACTAGTCGTCTCTACGAGCAGTACTTC. This encodes CSVRTSRLYEQYF.

This sequence joins TRBV3-1 and TRBJ1-6; perhaps TRBD1 as D (5 bases). Deletions cut 5 bases from V and 10 bases from J, with 15 bases between. The CDR3 is made up of 14 amino acids. The germline V gene has CDR1 LGHDT and CDR2 YNNKEL (reference sequence). The CDR3 loop is CASSAAGKGSPLHF. The CDR3 nucleotides are TGTGCCAGCAGCGCCGCAGGGAAGGGGTCACCCCTCCACTTT.

This clonotype was recorded at least ten times. The chain carries TRBV28 and TRBJ1-4, with 9 bases fitting TRBD1. The CDR3 is 14 residues long. Germline V CDR1 and CDR2: MDHEN, SYDVKM. The J segment lost 8 bases and the V segment lost 6 bases, leaving 7 bases of the junction unmatched. The CDR3 nucleotides are TGTGCCAGCAGCCCTGGGACAGGGTACGAAAAACTGTTTTTT. Translating gives CASSPGTGYEKLFF.

This clonotype was observed a few times. The junction departs from the called germline gene at one end, perhaps through a read error. V gene TRBV12-3 or TRBV12-4 combines with J gene TRBJ1-4; the match to TRBD1 covers 7 bases. This CDR3 spans 15 amino acids. CDR3 nucleotides: TGTGCCAGCAGTTTAGGGACAGGTGGTAATGGAAAACTGTTTTTT. Protein: CASSLGTGGNGKLFF.